Here is one T cell receptor (beta chain) with its context. Its cognate antigen has yet to be identified. The input lacks base qualities; no much larger clone sits a single base away. The library came from 5' RACE. TCRdb lists the instrument as Illumina HiSeq 2500. The second PCR ran for roughly 7 to 12 cycles and used a J-beta primer mix along with a sample-barcoded 5' primer. Each TCR beta cDNA molecule received a unique molecular identifier from a template-switch 5' adaptor carrying 12 random nucleotides. Each sample yielded at least 2.5 million CDR3-containing paired-end reads. First-strand cDNA was synthesized from all RNA with the Mint cDNA synthesis kit, primed by a TRBC-specific oligonucleotide. Following uracil-DNA glycosylase treatment, all cDNA underwent a first 18-cycle PCR with the universal primers M1SS and BC2_uni_R. The paper's data handling went like this. For normalization, 1 million high-quality reads, each with a distinct molecular identifier, were randomly selected from each sample. Instead of being binned into consensus sequences, reads with shared molecular identifiers were discarded. MiTCR, run with a Q25 quality threshold and the strictest error-elimination algorithm, handled CDR3 identification, clonotype clustering and error correction. A nonparametric unseen species model with Euler transformation was used to estimate a lower bound on total TCR beta diversity. TCRdb reanalyzed the raw reads on its own, using fastp at Q25 for trimming and MiXCR for clone calling, and kept in-frame beta chains. Each CDR3 protein appears once, grouped with its most common genes and DNA. In this record, the V and J calls reflect TCRdb's handling and not the investigators' own analysis. The sample table lists 750,000 to 950,000 distinct CDR3 sequences, roughly 53% of them with a count of one. Around 40% of the sample is held by the ten biggest clonotypes.

The roughly 39 donors, aged about 6 to 100 years, were systemically healthy Caucasian individuals from Russia. Around 10 milliliters of peripheral blood were collected from each donor into EDTA-treated Vacutainer tubes. Ficoll-Paque density-gradient centrifugation was used to isolate PBMCs, with at least 6.5 million per sample. Trizol reagent was used to extract total RNA from PBMCs, with at least 5.5 micrograms per sample. The percentages of naive CD45RAhigh/CD27high T cells were determined by flow cytometry on a PBMC aliquot from every donor. This record comes from a study of blood T cells in healthy people across ages (dated by TCRdb to about 2015). For the wider study: In model experiments, roughly one uniquely barcoded TCR beta cDNA molecule per two T cells was captured by template switching. Age-related changes in TCR beta repertoire diversity were measured in the study by deep sequencing normalized with unique cDNA molecular identifiers. Four age groups were formed from the donors: young (average approximately 16 years), middle-aged (approximately 41), aged (approximately 60) and long-lived (approximately 80). To avoid experimental bias, donors of different ages were distributed randomly across sequencing lanes. Using the same blood draw, the study looked at two additional independent replicas of 1 million unique cDNA reads for two donors, one aged 18 to 30 and the other aged 80 or older.

Broad study findings and their caveats: Compared with the aged group, more naive CD4+ T cells, fewer expanded clones and increased TCR diversity were shown by the long-lived group, suggesting age selection. Because the CMV infection status of the donors was unknown, age-related changes in expanded clonotypes may potentially have been confounded. Because profiling used bulk unsorted PBMCs, naive and antigen-experienced compartments could not be compared conclusively. Estimates of total diversity from one million sequenced T cells were regarded as lower bounds and underestimates. The percentage of naive T cells measured by flow cytometry correlated strongly with observed TCR beta diversity. As age increased, observed TCR beta diversity per million T cells dropped in a roughly linear way, and a significant reduction was already evident by age roughly 40.

Sequences MNHEY (CDR1) and SVGAGI (CDR2) are obtained from the germline V gene. V drops 6 bases and J drops 7 bases, leaving 21 bases in between. The CDR3 runs 15 amino acids, cysteine and phenylalanine included. The sequence is cut down to CDR3 DNA, 45 bases in frame from base 1. This sequence uses TRBV6-5 and TRBJ2-5; a weak D assignment points to TRBD1 (6 bases agree). This receptor was taken from an older man in good health. Sequencing was carried out using blood. The CDR3 reads CASSQRQAARGTQYF. The nucleotide sequence reads as follows: TGTGCCAGCAGCCAGAGACAGGCGGCAAGAGGGACCCAGTACTTC.